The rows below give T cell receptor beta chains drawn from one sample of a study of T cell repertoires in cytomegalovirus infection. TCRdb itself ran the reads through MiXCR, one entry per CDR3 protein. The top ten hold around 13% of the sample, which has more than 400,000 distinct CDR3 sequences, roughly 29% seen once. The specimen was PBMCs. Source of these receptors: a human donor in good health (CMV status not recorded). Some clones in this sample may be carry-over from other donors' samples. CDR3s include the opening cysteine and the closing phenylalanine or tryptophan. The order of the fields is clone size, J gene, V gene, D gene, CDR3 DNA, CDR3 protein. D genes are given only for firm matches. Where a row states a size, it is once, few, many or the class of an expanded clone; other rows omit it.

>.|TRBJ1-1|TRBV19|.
TGTGCCACCAAACAGGATTGGAACACTGAAGCTTTCTTT
CATKQDWNTEAFF
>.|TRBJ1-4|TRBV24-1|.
TGTGCCACCAGTGATTCGGGCATTAATGAAAAACTGTTTTTT
CATSDSGINEKLFF
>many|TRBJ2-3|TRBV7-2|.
TGTGCCAGCAGCTTATTCTCCTCTGCAGATACGCAGTATTTT
CASSLFSSADTQYF
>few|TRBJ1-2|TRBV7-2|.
TGTGCCAGCGGGAGGGACATCCTTAACTATGGCTACACCTTC
CASGRDILNYGYTF
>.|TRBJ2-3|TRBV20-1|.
TGCAGTGCTACCCCAGGGTACTCCACAGATACGCAGTATTTT
CSATPGYSTDTQYF
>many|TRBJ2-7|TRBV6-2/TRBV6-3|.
TGTGCCAGCGCTCTTCGGGAGTACGAGCAGTACTTC
CASALREYEQYF
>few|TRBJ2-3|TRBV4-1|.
TGCGCCAGCAGCCAAGATCCTCGGGGATCGGTCACAGATACGCAGTATTTT
CASSQDPRGSVTDTQYF
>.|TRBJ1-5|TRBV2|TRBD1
TGTGCCGGCACCAGGGGGACAGGGGCTTATCAGCCCCAGCATTTT
CAGTRGTGAYQPQHF
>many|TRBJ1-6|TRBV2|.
TGTGCCTGCGGGACGGATTATAATTCACCCCTCCACTTT
CACGTDYNSPLHF
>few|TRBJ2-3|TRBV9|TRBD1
TGTGCCAGCAGCTACGGGACAGTCACAGATACGCAGTATTTT
CASSYGTVTDTQYF
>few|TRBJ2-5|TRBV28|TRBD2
TGTGCCAGCAGTTTCGGGACTAGCGGGAGAGGATATATGCTCCGGGAGACCCAGTACTTC
CASSFGTSGRGYMLRETQYF
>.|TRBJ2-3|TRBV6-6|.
TGTGCCAGCAGTTGGGGCGGGCTTTTGGGAGCAGATACGCGGTATTTT
CASSWGGLLGADTRYF
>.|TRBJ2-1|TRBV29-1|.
TGCAGCGTTGGCCGGGACCTAGGGGCGAATGAGCAGTTCTTC
CSVGRDLGANEQFF
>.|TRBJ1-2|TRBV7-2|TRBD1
TGTGCCAGCAGCCGGGACAGGGTTCGTAGCTACACCTTC
CASSRDRVRSYTF
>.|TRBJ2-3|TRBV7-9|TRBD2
TGTGCCAGCAGTCCGTCTAGCGGGGATACGCAGTATTTT
CASSPSSGDTQYF
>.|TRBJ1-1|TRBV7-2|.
TGTGCCAGCAGCTCCCGCCCCCCTTTCTTT
CASSSRPPFF
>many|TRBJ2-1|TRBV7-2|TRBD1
TGTGCCAGCAGCACCAACAGGGGTAAGGGCAATGAGCAGTTCTTC
CASSTNRGKGNEQFF
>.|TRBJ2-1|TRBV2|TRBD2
TGTGCCAGCAGTGAAATTGAGGCGGGAGGAATCTACAATGAGCAGTTCTTC
CASSEIEAGGIYNEQFF
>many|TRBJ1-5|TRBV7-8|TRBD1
TGTGCCAGCAGCCCAAAGACAGGGGGTGGAGGAACGGGCAATCAGCCCCAGCATTTT
CASSPKTGGGGTGNQPQHF
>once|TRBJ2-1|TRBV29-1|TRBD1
TGCAGCGTTCTACCTTGGACAGGGTCCAATGAGCAGTTCTTC
CSVLPWTGSNEQFF
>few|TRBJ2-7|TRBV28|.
TGTGCCAGCATCGCCAGGGCGGCCTACGAGCAGTACTTC
CASIARAAYEQYF
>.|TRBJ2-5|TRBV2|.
TGTGCCAGCAGTGAGCAGGGGGGGGCGCACTTTGAGACCCAGTACTTC
CASSEQGGAHFETQYF
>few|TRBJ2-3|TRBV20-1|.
TGCAGTGCTAGAGATCTCAGTGGGACCCGAGGCACAGATACGCAGTATTTT
CSARDLSGTRGTDTQYF
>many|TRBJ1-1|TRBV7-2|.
TGTGCCAGCAGCTTAGCAGTTATGAACACTGAAGCTTTCTTT
CASSLAVMNTEAFF
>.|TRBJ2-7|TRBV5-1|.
TGCGCCAGCAGCTTGGCCGGAGATGGGTACGAGCAGTACTTC
CASSLAGDGYEQYF
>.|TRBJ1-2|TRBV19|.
TGTGCCAGTAGTATCCGACGGTCTAACTATGGCTACACCTTC
CASSIRRSNYGYTF
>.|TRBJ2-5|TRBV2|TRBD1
TGTGCCAGCAGTGCCCTGACAGGGGCGCAGGAGACCCAGTACTTC
CASSALTGAQETQYF
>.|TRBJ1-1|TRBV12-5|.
TGTGCTAGTGGTTTGGTGACTAGGGGCACTGAAGCTTTCTTT
CASGLVTRGTEAFF
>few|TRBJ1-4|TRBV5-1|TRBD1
TGCGCCAGCAGCCCAGGGACAGGCGGGGTAACTAATGAAAAACTGTTTTTT
CASSPGTGGVTNEKLFF
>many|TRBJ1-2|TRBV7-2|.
TGTGCCAGCAGCCCTCAAGAGGACTATGGCTACACCTTC
CASSPQEDYGYTF
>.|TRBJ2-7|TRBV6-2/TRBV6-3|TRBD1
TGTGCCAGCAGATACGGACAGGGGAACTACGAGCAGTACTTC
CASRYGQGNYEQYF
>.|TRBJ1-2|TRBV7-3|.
TGTGCCAGCAATGGGGGCGGGGACTATGGCTACACCTTC
CASNGGGDYGYTF
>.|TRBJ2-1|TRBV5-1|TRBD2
TGCGCCAGCAGCTTGCGGACTAGCGGGATATATAATGAGCAGTTCTTC
CASSLRTSGIYNEQFF
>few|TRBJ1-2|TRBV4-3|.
TGCGCCAGCAGCCAAGACGAGGGCGGGAACTATGGCTACACCTTC
CASSQDEGGNYGYTF
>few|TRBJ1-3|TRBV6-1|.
TGTGCCAGCAGTACAACAACAGGGCTCTCTGGAAACACCATATATTTT
CASSTTTGLSGNTIYF
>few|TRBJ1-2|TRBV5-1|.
TGCGCCAGCAGTCCAAACCCCATCGACAGAGCAGTTAACTATGGCTACACCTTC
CASSPNPIDRAVNYGYTF
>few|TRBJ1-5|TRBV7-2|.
TGTGCCAGCAGCTTAGCCCCCATGAGCAATCAGCCCCAGCATTTT
CASSLAPMSNQPQHF
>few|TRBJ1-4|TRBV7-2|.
TGTGCCAGCAGCTTAGTACAGGAGTCTAATGAAAAACTGTTTTTT
CASSLVQESNEKLFF
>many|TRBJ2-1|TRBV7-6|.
TGTGCCAGCAGCTTGGGGTATAAGAGTCCGGGAAATGAGCAGTTCTTC
CASSLGYKSPGNEQFF
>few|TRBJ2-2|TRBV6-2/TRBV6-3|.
TGTGCCAGCAGTTACTCGGGTCTTTGGGGTAGACCGAACACCGGGGAGCTGTTTTTT
CASSYSGLWGRPNTGELFF
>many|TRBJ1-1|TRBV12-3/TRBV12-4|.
TGTGCCAGCAGTTTTATATTAGGGGTCGACACTGAAGCTTTCTTT
CASSFILGVDTEAFF
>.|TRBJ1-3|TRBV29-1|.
TGCAGCGTTGAAGAGGCAGGGAGTGGAAACACCATATATTTT
CSVEEAGSGNTIYF
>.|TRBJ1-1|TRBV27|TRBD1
TGTGCCAGCAGTTCCTACCTCGCGACAGGGAAAGCTTTCTTT
CASSSYLATGKAFF
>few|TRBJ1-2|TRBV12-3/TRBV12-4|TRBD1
TGTGCCAGCAGTCCACGGGACAGGGGGGGCGGCTACACCTTC
CASSPRDRGGGYTF
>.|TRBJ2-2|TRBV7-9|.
TGTGCCAGCAGCTTTTTCGGAGGGACTAACACCGGGGAGCTGTTTTTT
CASSFFGGTNTGELFF
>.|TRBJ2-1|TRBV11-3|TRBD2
TGTGCCAGCAGCTTACCTAGCGGGCCCTACAATGAGCAGTTCTTC
CASSLPSGPYNEQFF
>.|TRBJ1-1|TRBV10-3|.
TGTGCCATCAACTCCGGGGGGAACACTGAAGCTTTCTTT
CAINSGGNTEAFF
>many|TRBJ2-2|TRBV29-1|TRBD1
TGCAGCGTCCAGGACAGGGCCGCTTCGAACACCGGGGAGCTGTTTTTT
CSVQDRAASNTGELFF
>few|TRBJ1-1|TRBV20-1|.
TGCAGTGCTAGAGAGGGTGAGGGGAAGGGGGAAGCTTTCTTT
CSAREGEGKGEAFF
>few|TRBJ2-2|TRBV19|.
TGTGCCAGTATAGGCCTTCCGGAGCCCACCGGGGAGCTGTTTTTT
CASIGLPEPTGELFF
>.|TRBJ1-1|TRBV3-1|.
TGTGCCAGCAGCCCCTCTTTTGGTTTGACTGAAGCTTTCTTT
CASSPSFGLTEAFF
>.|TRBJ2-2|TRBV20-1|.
TGCAGTGCTAGGCCAGCGGGCGCGAACACCGGGGAGCTGTTTTTT
CSARPAGANTGELFF
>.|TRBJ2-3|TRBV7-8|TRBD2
TGTGCCAGCAGCCCGTATAGCGGGAGCAGAGATACGCAGTATTTT
CASSPYSGSRDTQYF
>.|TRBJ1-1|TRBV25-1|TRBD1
TGTGCCAGCAGTCCCTCTCCGGGACAGCCCGGGACTGAAGCTTTCTTT
CASSPSPGQPGTEAFF
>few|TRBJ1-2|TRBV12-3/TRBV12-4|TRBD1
TGTGCCAGCAGTCCCCCGGGACAGGGAAGGTTCTATGGCTACACCTTC
CASSPPGQGRFYGYTF
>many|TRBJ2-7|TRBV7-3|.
TGTGCCAGCAGCTTAATAGGACCCTCTGACGAGCAGTACTTC
CASSLIGPSDEQYF
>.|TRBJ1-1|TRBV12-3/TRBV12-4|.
TGTGCCAGCAGATCGGCAGGGAATTCGGCTGAAGCTTTCTTT
CASRSAGNSAEAFF